A selection of T cell receptor beta chains follows, all from one sample in a study of cytomegalovirus exposure and HLA in healthy donors. Sequenced by immunoSEQ multiplex PCR; TCRdb stores in-frame clones only, minus some. Seen here are approximately 200,000 clones, around four fifths observed once, and the top ten hold roughly 6%. Sequencing used PBMCs. These receptors all stem from a woman aged 50 to 60 in good health and CMV-seropositive. Each CDR3 is given with its conserved first and last residue. A D gene is named only where the DNA matches it firmly. Some rows mark clone size as missing; the rest say once, few, many or name a class of expanded clone.

size	V	D	J	CDR3	DNA
few	TRBV27	TRBD1	TRBJ2-7	CASSLNRGQYEQYF	TGTGCCAGCAGCTTAAACAGGGGGCAGTACGAGCAGTACTTC
.	TRBV28	.	TRBJ2-5	CASVSGEETQYF	TGTGCCAGCGTCAGTGGAGAGGAGACCCAGTACTTC
.	TRBV5-6	TRBD1	TRBJ1-1	CASSLQGTEAFF	TGTGCCAGCAGCCTACAGGGGACTGAAGCTTTCTTT
.	TRBV28	.	TRBJ2-3	CASRAEGSSTDTQYF	TGTGCCAGCAGGGCGGAGGGGTCTAGCACAGATACGCAGTATTTT
.	TRBV28	TRBD1	TRBJ2-3	CASSRPQGTQYF	TGTGCCAGCAGCCGACCACAGGGGACGCAGTATTTT
.	TRBV9	TRBD1	TRBJ2-5	CASSVGSQGAETQYF	TGTGCCAGCAGCGTAGGGTCACAGGGGGCAGAGACCCAGTACTTC
few	TRBV7-2	.	TRBJ1-6	CASSLVADYNSPLHF	TGTGCCAGCAGCTTAGTCGCAGATTATAATTCACCCCTCCACTTT
.	TRBV6-5	.	TRBJ2-1	CASSYHPDSPYNEQFF	TGTGCCAGCAGTTACCACCCGGACAGTCCCTACAATGAGCAGTTCTTC
.	TRBV5-6	TRBD1	TRBJ1-2	CASSLGRGQGSYPYGYTF	TGTGCCAGCAGCTTGGGTCGTGGACAGGGGAGCTACCCCTATGGCTACACCTTC
.	TRBV7-9	.	TRBJ1-3	CASNLPRGLSGNTIYF	TGTGCCAGCAACTTACCCCGGGGACTCTCTGGAAACACCATATATTTT
.	TRBV19	TRBD1	TRBJ2-7	CASSVGTASYEQYF	TGTGCCAGTAGTGTCGGGACAGCTTCTTACGAGCAGTACTTC
few	TRBV10-3	.	TRBJ2-1	CAISGAGTDGYNEQFF	TGTGCCATCAGTGGAGCCGGGACTGATGGATACAATGAGCAGTTCTTC
.	TRBV5-1	.	TRBJ2-3	CASSPTQGTDTQYF	TGCGCCAGCAGCCCCACACAGGGAACAGATACGCAGTATTTT
.	TRBV25-1	.	TRBJ2-7	CASINSGGSYEQYF	TGTGCCAGCATCAACAGTGGTGGCTCCTACGAGCAGTACTTC
.	TRBV6-1	TRBD2	TRBJ2-4	CASSEWGLAGSKNIQYF	TGTGCCAGCAGTGAATGGGGACTAGCGGGGTCCAAAAACATTCAGTACTTC
.	TRBV28	TRBD2	TRBJ2-3	CASSLSGVGGSDTQYF	TGTGCCAGCAGTTTATCGGGAGTGGGGGGGTCAGATACGCAGTATTTT
.	TRBV19	.	TRBJ2-2	CASRPRDTPVYTGELFF	TGTGCCAGTAGGCCCCGGGACACACCAGTCTACACCGGGGAGCTGTTTTTT
.	TRBV5-4	.	TRBJ1-2	CASSSFGGSGYTF	TGTGCCAGCAGCTCCTTTGGGGGCTCGGGCTACACCTTC
few	TRBV6-5	.	TRBJ2-2	CASSYSSRRDTGELFF	TGTGCCAGCAGTTACTCGTCCCGGCGGGACACCGGGGAGCTGTTTTTT
.	TRBV28	TRBD1	TRBJ2-2	CASSFGGTGAGELFF	TGTGCCAGCAGTTTCGGTGGGACAGGGGCCGGGGAGCTGTTTTTT
few	TRBV4-3	.	TRBJ2-4	CASSLTLGEPKNSQYF	TGCGCCAGCAGCCTCACCCTTGGGGAGCCAAAAAACAGTCAGTACTTC
once	TRBV4-1	TRBD1	TRBJ2-2	CASSQDWTGVRGTGELFF	TGCGCCAGCAGCCAAGATTGGACAGGGGTGAGGGGCACCGGGGAGCTGTTTTTT
once	TRBV7-8	.	TRBJ2-1	CASSRGTTIGYNEQFF	TGTGCCAGCAGCCGCGGAACTACCATTGGATACAATGAGCAGTTCTTC
.	TRBV19	TRBD1	TRBJ1-5	CASSIRDRINQPQHF	TGTGCCAGTAGTATCAGGGACAGGATCAATCAGCCCCAGCATTTT
once	TRBV14	TRBD2	TRBJ2-2	CASSQAEANGRTGELFF	TGTGCCAGCAGCCAAGCAGAAGCGAACGGGAGGACCGGGGAGCTGTTTTTT
.	TRBV29-1	TRBD1	TRBJ2-5	CSVDGSTGVGETQYF	TGCAGCGTTGACGGATCCACAGGGGTAGGGGAGACCCAGTACTTC
.	TRBV7-6	TRBD1	TRBJ1-2	CASSLGTGGHYGYTF	TGTGCCAGCAGCTTAGGGACAGGGGGCCACTATGGCTACACCTTC
.	TRBV7-2	TRBD1	TRBJ1-6	CASSLEQGNSPLHF	TGTGCCAGCAGCTTAGAACAGGGGAATTCACCCCTCCACTTT
.	TRBV28	.	TRBJ2-7	CASSLPGENEQYF	TGTGCCAGCAGTTTACCGGGGGAGAACGAGCAGTACTTC
once	TRBV2	TRBD1	TRBJ2-5	CASSVGQGKETQYF	TGTGCCAGCAGCGTGGGACAGGGGAAAGAGACCCAGTACTTC
once	TRBV6-5	TRBD1	TRBJ1-2	CASSSGQGGGYTF	TGTGCCAGCAGTTCTGGACAGGGAGGAGGCTACACCTTC
once	TRBV18	.	TRBJ1-2	CASSPPGRSIGGYTF	TGTGCCAGCTCACCACCGGGGCGGTCGATCGGTGGCTACACCTTC
.	TRBV28	TRBD1	TRBJ1-3	CASRESRGDRGGNTIYF	TGTGCCAGCAGGGAAAGCAGGGGGGACAGGGGAGGAAACACCATATATTTT
.	TRBV10-3	TRBD1	TRBJ2-7	CAISESGDSYHEQYF	TGTGCCATCAGTGAGTCCGGGGACAGTTACCACGAGCAGTACTTC
.	TRBV9	.	TRBJ1-1	CASSVAGAGANTEAFF	TGTGCCAGCAGCGTAGCTGGGGCAGGGGCTAACACTGAAGCTTTCTTT